The rows below give T cell receptor beta chains drawn from one sample of a study of identical twins. TCRdb called the 5' RACE reads again in MiXCR, with one record for every CDR3 protein. The sample has about 530,000 distinct CDR3 sequences, around 20% seen once; the top ten hold roughly 0.5%. These data also formed part of another study, on yellow fever vaccine responses in identical twins.

Sequences were obtained from CD4+ T cells sorted from blood. The receptors here all came from a young woman in good health. Both conserved end residues are part of each CDR3. D genes are given only for firm matches. Where a row states a size, it is once, few, many or the class of an expanded clone; other rows omit it.

d_gene,abundance,v_gene,j_gene,CDR3aa,CDR3nt
-,few,TRBV27,TRBJ1-1,CASSIYSTPEAFF,TGTGCCAGCAGCATCTATTCTACCCCTGAAGCTTTCTTT
TRBD1,-,TRBV29-1,TRBJ1-2,CSVEMGQGSYGYTF,TGCAGCGTTGAGATGGGACAGGGGTCCTATGGCTACACCTTC
-,few,TRBV5-1,TRBJ2-2,CASSFLLANTGELFF,TGCGCCAGCAGCTTCCTCCTGGCGAACACCGGGGAGCTGTTTTTT
TRBD1,-,TRBV6-2/TRBV6-3,TRBJ1-5,CASSRDSEINQPQHF,TGTGCCAGCAGTCGGGACAGCGAAATAAATCAGCCCCAGCATTTT
-,-,TRBV12-3/TRBV12-4,TRBJ2-6,CASSLVQGGANVLTF,TGTGCCAGCAGTTTAGTTCAGGGTGGGGCCAACGTCCTGACTTTC
-,-,TRBV18,TRBJ1-1,CASSPRDTNTEAFF,TGTGCCAGCTCCCCCCGGGACACTAACACTGAAGCTTTCTTT
-,-,TRBV5-1,TRBJ2-7,CASSFTGSDYYEQYF,TGCGCCAGCAGCTTTACCGGATCGGATTACTACGAGCAGTACTTC
-,-,TRBV3-1,TRBJ2-3,CASSQDRGRARRTDTQYF,TGTGCCAGCAGCCAAGATCGGGGGCGGGCCAGACGCACAGATACGCAGTATTTT
-,-,TRBV7-9,TRBJ1-1,CASSTHGQLNTEAFF,TGTGCCAGCAGCACCCACGGACAGCTGAACACTGAAGCTTTCTTT
-,few,TRBV19,TRBJ2-4,CASSILSGNIQYF,TGTGCCAGTAGTATCCTATCGGGAAACATTCAGTACTTC
-,-,TRBV12-3/TRBV12-4,TRBJ2-1,CASKRGNEQFF,TGTGCCAGCAAACGGGGGAATGAGCAGTTCTTC
TRBD2,-,TRBV11-2,TRBJ2-1,CASSLRELANEQFF,TGTGCCAGCAGCTTGCGGGAGCTAGCCAATGAGCAGTTCTTC
-,few,TRBV28,TRBJ2-1,CASSFPMRYEQFF,TGTGCCAGCAGTTTCCCCATGAGGTATGAGCAGTTCTTC
-,-,TRBV29-1,TRBJ2-1,CSVEGYNEQFF,TGCAGCGTTGAGGGGTACAATGAGCAGTTCTTC
-,-,TRBV5-1,TRBJ2-7,CASSLDSSNAYEQYF,TGCGCCAGCAGCTTGGACAGCTCGAACGCCTACGAGCAGTACTTC
TRBD2,many,TRBV24-1,TRBJ2-1,CATSDLLSGGEQFF,TGTGCCACCAGTGATTTGCTATCCGGGGGGGAGCAGTTCTTC
TRBD2,few,TRBV28,TRBJ2-5,CASRGWDAGEETQYF,TGTGCCAGCCGCGGGTGGGATGCGGGAGAAGAGACCCAGTACTTC
-,-,TRBV14,TRBJ2-5,CASSQVSGETQYF,TGTGCCAGCAGCCAAGTTTCGGGGGAGACCCAGTACTTC